The count of the clone carrying this TCR beta chain is one. This sample is drawn from a study of blood T cell repertoires in COVID-19. Generated by immunoSEQ multiplex PCR, the TCRdb table keeps only in-frame clones and is missing some. The sample lists approximately 300,000 clones; roughly 89% were seen once. J was trimmed by 7 bases and V by 0 bases; bases with no gene match: 11. Germline V lookup: CDR1 LGHNA, CDR2 YSLEER. This CDR3 is built from 18 residues. The chain uses TRBV4-3 and TRBJ2-2; 10 nucleotides line up with TRBD2. Sequenced: PBMCs or T cells enriched from blood (not recorded which). This TCR was recovered from a woman between 25 and 40 years old who had recovered from COVID-19. The DNA of the CDR3 is TGCGCCAGCAGCCAAGAGTTCGGTACTAGCGGGATTGTCGGGGAGCTGTTTTTT. It yields the protein CASSQEFGTSGIVGELFF.